The source of this T cell receptor (beta chain) is a study of blood T cell repertoires in COVID-19. Study in general: PBMCs, B-cell-depleted T cells, or T cells provided the cDNA or gDNA that made up the material.

Study processing details: From reference gene primer amplification, estimates of nucleated cell counts were derived. Clones were sequenced by immunoSEQ multiplex PCR, and TCRdb holds only the in-frame ones, with some missing. The V and J calls and the clone size are those of that table, but D and trimming were determined from the DNA. Among roughly 180,000 clones, 79% were seen once, and the ten largest hold roughly 8%. The table lists this clone with a few counts. Germline assignment: CDR1 SGHAT and CDR2 FQNNGV. There are 15 residues in the CDR3. The junction had 6 bases not matched to a gene; V was cut back by 5 bases and J by 4 bases. One Seattle source followed patients from active infection through their disease course.

Sequencing was performed on peripheral blood. The chain carries TRBV11-2 and TRBJ2-1; 9 bases map to TRBD2. The sequence was collected from a woman aged 55-69 years with COVID-19, enrolled during active disease. The CDR3 region has the DNA TGTGCCAGCAGCCCAATTCTAGCGGGGTACAATGAGCAGTTCTTC. Amino acid sequence: CASSPILAGYNEQFF.